This TCR beta chain was captured by sequencing in a study of blood T cell repertoires in COVID-19. TCRdb's table, derived via immunoSEQ multiplex PCR, lists solely in-frame clones and lacks some. The sample has some 14,000 clones; approximately 84% are singletons. Trimming cost V 6 bases and J 3 bases, with 19 bases left between them. Germline V gene lookup returns CDR1 KGHSH and CDR2 LQKENI. The CDR3 is 16 residues long. The sequence came from a human donor in a cohort sampled during active COVID-19. Sequences were obtained from peripheral blood. The chain carries TRBV18 and TRBJ2-3; tentatively, D is TRBD2 (6 bases). For the CDR3, the DNA is TGTGCCAGCTCGCGAGCAGGGACTGGTCGGACAGATACGCAGTATTTT. Translating gives CASSRAGTGRTDTQYF.